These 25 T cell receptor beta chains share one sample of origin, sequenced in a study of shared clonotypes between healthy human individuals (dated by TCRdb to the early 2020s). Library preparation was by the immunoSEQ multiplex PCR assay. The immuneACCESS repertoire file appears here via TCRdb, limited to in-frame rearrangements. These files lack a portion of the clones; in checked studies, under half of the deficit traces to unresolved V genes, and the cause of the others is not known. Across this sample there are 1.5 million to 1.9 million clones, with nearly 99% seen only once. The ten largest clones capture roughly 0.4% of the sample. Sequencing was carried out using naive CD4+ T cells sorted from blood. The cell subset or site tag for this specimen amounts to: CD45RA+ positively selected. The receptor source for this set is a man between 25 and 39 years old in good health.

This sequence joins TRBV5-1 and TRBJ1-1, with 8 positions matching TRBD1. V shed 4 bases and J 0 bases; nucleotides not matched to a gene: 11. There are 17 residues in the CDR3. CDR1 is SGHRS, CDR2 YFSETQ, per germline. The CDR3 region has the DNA TGCGCCAGCAGCACTCGTCCCGGGACAGGTATGAACACTGAAGCTTTCTTT. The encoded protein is CASSTRPGTGMNTEAFF.

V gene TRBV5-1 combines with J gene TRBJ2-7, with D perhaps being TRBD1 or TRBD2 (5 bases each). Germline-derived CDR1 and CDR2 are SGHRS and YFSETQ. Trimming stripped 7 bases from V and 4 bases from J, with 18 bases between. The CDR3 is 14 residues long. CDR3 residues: CASGSGPKGYEQYF. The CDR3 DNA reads TGCGCCAGCGGCAGCGGTCCTAAGGGGTACGAGCAGTACTTC.

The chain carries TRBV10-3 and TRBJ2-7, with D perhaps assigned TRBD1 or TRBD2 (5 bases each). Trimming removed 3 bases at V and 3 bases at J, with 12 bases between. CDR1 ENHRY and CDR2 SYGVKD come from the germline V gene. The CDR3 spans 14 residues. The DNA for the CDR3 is TGTGCCATCAGTGATGAACAGGCGGGCTACGAGCAGTACTTC. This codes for CAISDEQAGYEQYF.

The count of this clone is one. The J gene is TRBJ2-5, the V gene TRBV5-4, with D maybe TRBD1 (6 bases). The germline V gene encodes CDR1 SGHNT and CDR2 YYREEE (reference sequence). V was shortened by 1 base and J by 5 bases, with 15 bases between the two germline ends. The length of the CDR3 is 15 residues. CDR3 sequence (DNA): TGTGCCAGCAGCTTGTTTAGTATTACAGGGGAGACCCAGTACTTC. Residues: CASSLFSITGETQYF.

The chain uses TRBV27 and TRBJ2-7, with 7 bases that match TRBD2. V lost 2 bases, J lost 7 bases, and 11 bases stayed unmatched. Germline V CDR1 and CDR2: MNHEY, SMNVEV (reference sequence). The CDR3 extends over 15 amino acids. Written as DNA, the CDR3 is TGTGCCAGCAGTTTAGCTGGACTAGATAAATTAGAGCAGTACTTC. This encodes CASSLAGLDKLEQYF.

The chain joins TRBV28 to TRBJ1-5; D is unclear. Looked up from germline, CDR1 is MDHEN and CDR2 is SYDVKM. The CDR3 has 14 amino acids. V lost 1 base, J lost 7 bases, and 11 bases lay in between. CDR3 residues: CASSLYQIYQPQHF. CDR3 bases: TGTGCCAGCAGTTTATATCAGATTTACCAGCCCCAGCATTTT.

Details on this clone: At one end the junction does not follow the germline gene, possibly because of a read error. The CDR3 is CASRTGTFPFF. CDR3 DNA sequence: TGTGCCAGCAGAACCGGGACCTTCCCCTTTTTT. This chain uses TRBV28 with TRBJ1-1; D possibly corresponds to TRBD1 (5 bases). Germline CDR1 and CDR2: MDHEN and SYDVKM. The CDR3 sequence is 11 residues long.

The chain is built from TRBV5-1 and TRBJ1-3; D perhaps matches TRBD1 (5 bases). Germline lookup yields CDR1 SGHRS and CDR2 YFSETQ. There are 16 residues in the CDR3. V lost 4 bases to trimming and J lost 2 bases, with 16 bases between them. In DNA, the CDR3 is TGCGCCAGCAGCCTCGGGGCCGGCCTAACTGGAAACACCATATATTTT. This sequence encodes CASSLGAGLTGNTIYF.

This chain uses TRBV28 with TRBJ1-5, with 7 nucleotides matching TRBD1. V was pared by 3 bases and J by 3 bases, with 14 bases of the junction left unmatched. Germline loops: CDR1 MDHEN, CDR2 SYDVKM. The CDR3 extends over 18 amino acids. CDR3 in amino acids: CASSFPRTGISVNQPQHF. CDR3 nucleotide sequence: TGTGCCAGCAGTTTTCCCAGGACAGGAATATCGGTCAATCAGCCCCAGCATTTT.

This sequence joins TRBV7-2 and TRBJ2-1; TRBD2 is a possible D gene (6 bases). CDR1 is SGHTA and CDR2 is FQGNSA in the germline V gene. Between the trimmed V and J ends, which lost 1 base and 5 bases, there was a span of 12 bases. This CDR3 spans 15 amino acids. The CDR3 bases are TGTGCCAGCAGCTTAGGGGGGACTGTCGACAATGAGCAGTTCTTC. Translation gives CASSLGGTVDNEQFF.

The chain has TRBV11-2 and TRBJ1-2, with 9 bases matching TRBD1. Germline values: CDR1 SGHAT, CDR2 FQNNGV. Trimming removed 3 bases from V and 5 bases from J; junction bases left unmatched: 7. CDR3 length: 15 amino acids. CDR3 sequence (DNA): TGTGCCAGCAGCTTCCTACAGGGGGCATGGTATGGCTACACCTTC. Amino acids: CASSFLQGAWYGYTF.

The CDR3, as DNA: TGCGCCAGCAGCCATCCTCCTCGACAGGGAAGCACAGATACGCAGTATTTT. Its translation: CASSHPPRQGSTDTQYF. The chain combines TRBV4-1 with TRBJ2-3, with TRBD1 identical over 7 bases. In germline, CDR1 is MGHRA, CDR2 YSYEKL. The CDR3 extends over 17 amino acids. V shed 3 bases, J shed 0 bases, and the junction held 9 bases outside the gene matches.

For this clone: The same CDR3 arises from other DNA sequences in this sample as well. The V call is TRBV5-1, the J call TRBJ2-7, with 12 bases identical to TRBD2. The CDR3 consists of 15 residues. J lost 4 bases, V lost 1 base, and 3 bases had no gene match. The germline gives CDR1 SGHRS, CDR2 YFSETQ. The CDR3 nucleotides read TGCGCCAGCAGCTTGACCGGGACTAGCGGGTACGAGCAGTACTTC. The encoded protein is CASSLTGTSGYEQYF.

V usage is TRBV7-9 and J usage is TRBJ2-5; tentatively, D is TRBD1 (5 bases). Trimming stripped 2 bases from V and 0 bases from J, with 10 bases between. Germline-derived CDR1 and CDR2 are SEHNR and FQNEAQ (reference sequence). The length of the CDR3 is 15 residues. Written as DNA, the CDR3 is TGTGCCAGCAGCTTACGAGGACATAACCAAGAGACCCAGTACTTC. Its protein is CASSLRGHNQETQYF.

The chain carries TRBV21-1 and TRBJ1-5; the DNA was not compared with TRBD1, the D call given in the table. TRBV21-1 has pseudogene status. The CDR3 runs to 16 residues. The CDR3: CASNGQGATRNQPQHF. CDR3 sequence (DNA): TGTGCCAGCAATGGTCAGGGGGCGACCCGTAATCAGCCCCAGCATTTT.

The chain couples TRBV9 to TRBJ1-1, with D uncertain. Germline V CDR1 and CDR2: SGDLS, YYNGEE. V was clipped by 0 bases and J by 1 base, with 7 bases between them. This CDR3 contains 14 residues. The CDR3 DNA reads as TGTGCCAGCAGCGTAGCTAATCAGAACACTGAAGCTTTCTTT. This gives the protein CASSVANQNTEAFF.

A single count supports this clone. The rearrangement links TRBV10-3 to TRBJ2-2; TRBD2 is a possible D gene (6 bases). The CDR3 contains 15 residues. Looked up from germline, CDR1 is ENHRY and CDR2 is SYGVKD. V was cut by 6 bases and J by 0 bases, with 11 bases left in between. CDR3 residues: CAIRELAPNTGELFF. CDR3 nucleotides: TGTGCCATCAGGGAACTAGCCCCGAACACCGGGGAGCTGTTTTTT.

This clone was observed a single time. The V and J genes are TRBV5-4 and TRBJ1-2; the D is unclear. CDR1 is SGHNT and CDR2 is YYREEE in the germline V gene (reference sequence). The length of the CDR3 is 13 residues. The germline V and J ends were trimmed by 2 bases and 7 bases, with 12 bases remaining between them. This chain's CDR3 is CASSFLGSSGYTF. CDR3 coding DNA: TGTGCCAGCAGCTTTCTGGGGTCTTCTGGCTACACCTTC. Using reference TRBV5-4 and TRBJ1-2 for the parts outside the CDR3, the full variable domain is ETGVTQSPTHLIKTRGQQVTLRCSSQSGHNTVSWYQQALGQGPQFIFQYYREEENGRGNFPPRFSGLQFPNYSSELNVNALELDDSALYLCASSFLGSSGYTFGSGTRLTVV.

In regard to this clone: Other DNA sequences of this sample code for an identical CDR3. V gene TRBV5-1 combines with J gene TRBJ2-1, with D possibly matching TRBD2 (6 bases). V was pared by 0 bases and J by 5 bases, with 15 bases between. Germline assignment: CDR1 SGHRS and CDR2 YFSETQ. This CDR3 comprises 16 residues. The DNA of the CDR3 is TGCGCCAGCAGCTTGGCCTCAGCGGGCACACACAATGAGCAGTTCTTC. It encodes CASSLASAGTHNEQFF.

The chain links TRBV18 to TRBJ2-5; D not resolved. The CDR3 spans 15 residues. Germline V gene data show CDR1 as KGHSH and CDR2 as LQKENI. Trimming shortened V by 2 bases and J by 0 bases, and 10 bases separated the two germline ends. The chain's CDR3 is CASSPFSDHQETQYF. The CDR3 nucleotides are TGTGCCAGCTCACCATTCTCCGATCACCAAGAGACCCAGTACTTC.

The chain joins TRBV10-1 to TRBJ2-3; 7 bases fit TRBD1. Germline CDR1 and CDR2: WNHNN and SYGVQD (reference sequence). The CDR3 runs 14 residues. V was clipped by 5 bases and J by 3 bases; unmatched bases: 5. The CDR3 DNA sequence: TGCGCCAGCAGTAACAGGGGTAGTACAGATACGCAGTATTTT. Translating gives CASSNRGSTDTQYF.

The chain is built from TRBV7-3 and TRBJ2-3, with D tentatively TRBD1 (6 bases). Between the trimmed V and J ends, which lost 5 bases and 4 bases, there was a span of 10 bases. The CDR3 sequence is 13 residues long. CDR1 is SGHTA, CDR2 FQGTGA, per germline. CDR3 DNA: TGTGCCAGCAGCGGTACAGGGTCAGATACGCAGTATTTT. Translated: CASSGTGSDTQYF.

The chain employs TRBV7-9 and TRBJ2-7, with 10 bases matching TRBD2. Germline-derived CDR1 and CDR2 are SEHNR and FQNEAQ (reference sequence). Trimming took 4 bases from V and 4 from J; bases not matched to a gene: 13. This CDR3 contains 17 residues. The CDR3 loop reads CASSSPPSLAGVYEQYF. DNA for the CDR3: TGTGCCAGCAGCTCCCCCCCCTCCCTAGCGGGAGTATACGAGCAGTACTTC.

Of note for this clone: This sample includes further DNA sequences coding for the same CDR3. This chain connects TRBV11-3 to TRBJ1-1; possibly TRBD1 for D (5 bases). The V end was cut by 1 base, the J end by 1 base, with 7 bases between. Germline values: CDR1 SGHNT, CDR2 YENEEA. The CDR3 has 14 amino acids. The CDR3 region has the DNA TGTGCCAGCAGCTTAGGCCAGGGGAACACTGAAGCTTTCTTT. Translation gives CASSLGQGNTEAFF.

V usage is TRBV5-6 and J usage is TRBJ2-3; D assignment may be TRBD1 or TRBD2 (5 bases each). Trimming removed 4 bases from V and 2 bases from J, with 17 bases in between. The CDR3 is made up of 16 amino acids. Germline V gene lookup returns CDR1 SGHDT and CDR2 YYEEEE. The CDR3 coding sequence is TGTGCCAGCAGCAACTCACCGGGACCGTCCACAGATACGCAGTATTTT. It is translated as CASSNSPGPSTDTQYF.